What follows are 29 T cell receptor beta chains derived from one specimen sequenced in a study of read filtering for tumor transcriptome and immune sequencing. From about 400 ng of RNA, a library with molecular barcoded alpha/delta and beta/gamma adaptors was made. TCRdb re-called the reads through MiXCR, storing one row per CDR3 protein. Of roughly 130,000 distinct CDR3 sequences listed, roughly 13% are singletons. Specimen: a population of CD138-negative cells sorted from bone marrow. The receptors originated from a donor aged 40 or over with multiple myeloma.

Worth noting for this clonotype: This may arise from a read error, as a much more abundant clone is one base away. The chain uses TRBV4-2 and TRBJ2-3; TRBD2 matches 8 bases. This CDR3 has 17 residues. Per germline, CDR1 LGHNA and CDR2 YNFKEQ. The junction had 13 bases not matched to a gene; V was cut back by 3 bases and J by 5 bases. The DNA for the CDR3 is TGTGCCAGCAGCCACACCCCGGGCCGGGGGGGGCTAGATACGCAGTATTTT. As protein: CASSHTPGRGGLDTQYF.

This clonotype was seen ten or more times. The chain employs TRBV10-3 and TRBJ1-3, with 7 bases fitting TRBD1. With 4 bases clipped from V and 2 bases from J, the junction kept 11 bases outside the gene matches. Germline CDR1 is ENHRY and CDR2 is SYGVKD. The CDR3 has 17 amino acids. The CDR3 protein is CAISVTPGQLAGNTIYF. The CDR3 region has the DNA TGTGCCATCAGTGTAACCCCGGGACAGCTCGCTGGAAACACCATATATTTT.

This clonotype came up many times. The chain couples TRBV6-1 to TRBJ1-1; no definite D call. Germline V gene data show CDR1 as MNHNS and CDR2 as SASEGT. The CDR3 consists of 10 residues. V shed 5 bases and J shed 8 bases, with 6 bases lying between them. CDR3 residues: CASSTREAFF. In DNA, the CDR3 is TGTGCCAGCAGTACGAGGGAAGCTTTCTTT.

At least ten counts were recorded for this clonotype. The J gene is TRBJ1-5, the V gene TRBV15; D is unclear. The length of the CDR3 is 15 residues. CDR1 LNHNV and CDR2 YYDKDF come from the germline V gene (reference sequence). V was cut by 0 bases and J by 7 bases, with 13 bases left in between. The CDR3 sequence is CATSRDPDSGQPQHF. CDR3 bases: TGTGCCACCAGCAGAGATCCTGACTCGGGGCAGCCCCAGCATTTT. Full variable domain (outside the CDR3, taken from reference TRBV15 and TRBJ1-5): DAMVIQNPRYQVTQFGKPVTLSCSQTLNHNVMYWYQQKSSQAPKLLFHYYDKDFNNEADTPDNFQSRRPNTSFCFLDIRSPGLGDTAMYLCATSRDPDSGQPQHFGDGTRLSIL.

At least ten counts were recorded for this clonotype. The chain carries TRBV3-1 and TRBJ2-2, with D tentatively TRBD2 (5 bases). Germline V gene sequence: CDR1 LGHDT, CDR2 YNNKEL (reference sequence). The CDR3 is 14 amino acids. The ends were cut back, 1 base at V and 5 bases at J, with 8 bases in the middle. CDR3 amino acids: CASSQGRVTGELFF. CDR3 nucleotide sequence: TGTGCCAGCAGCCAAGGGCGGGTTACCGGGGAGCTGTTTTTT.

V and J are TRBV2 and TRBJ2-5; 10 bases fit TRBD2. With 4 bases clipped from V and 4 bases from J, the junction kept 9 bases outside the gene matches. Germline V lookup: CDR1 SNHLY, CDR2 FYNNEI. The CDR3 sequence is 16 residues long. The CDR3 reads CASSGVLAGPGETQYF. In nucleotides, the CDR3 is TGTGCCAGCAGTGGCGTACTAGCGGGGCCCGGAGAGACCCAGTACTTC.

Regarding this clonotype: A much bigger clone sits one base away, suggesting this may be a read error. CDR3 DNA: TGTGCCAGCAGCTTGCTTCCCCGGGGTTCCGGCTATGGCTACACCTTC. It codes for CASSLLPRGSGYGYTF. This chain joins TRBV5-6 and TRBJ1-2; no reliable D call. Trimming pared 1 base from V and 4 bases from J, leaving 17 bases between. The CDR3 loop spans 16 amino acids. Germline CDR1 reads SGHDT; CDR2 reads YYEEEE.

In this sample, this clonotype turned up a few times. The chain carries TRBV5-1 and TRBJ2-3, with a tentative D call TRBD2 (6 bases). The V end lost 3 bases, the J end lost 4 bases, and 15 bases lay between the germline ends. This CDR3 has 15 residues. Germline loops: CDR1 SGHRS, CDR2 YFSETQ. In nucleotides, the CDR3 is TGCGCCAGCAGCTCGAGACTAGGTGTGGCAGATACGCAGTATTTT. Translated: CASSSRLGVADTQYF. The whole variable domain, remainder taken from reference TRBV5-1 and TRBJ2-3, is KAGVTQTPRYLIKTRGQQVTLSCSPISGHRSVSWYQQTPGQGLQFLFEYFSETQRNKGNFPGRFSGRQFSNSRSEMNVSTLELGDSALYLCASSSRLGVADTQYFGPGTRLTVL.

This clonotype was found many times. The chain couples TRBV24-1 to TRBJ1-5, with no clear D. The CDR3 sequence is 14 residues long. Per germline, CDR1 KGHDR and CDR2 SFDVKD. Trimming took off 8 bases at V and 5 bases at J, with 15 bases between the two ends. The CDR3, as DNA: TGTGCCACCATGGGGAAGGGTGTGGATCAGCCCCAGCATTTT. Translated, it gives CATMGKGVDQPQHF.

On this clonotype: Since a much larger clone is just one base distant, this may be a read error. The chain uses TRBV11-3 and TRBJ2-1; no reliable D call. Per germline, CDR1 SGHNT and CDR2 YENEEA. This CDR3 comprises 12 residues. The CDR3 DNA reads as TGTGCCAGCTCAGAAGGGTACCATGAGCAGTCCTTC. It codes for CASSEGYHEQSF. The entire variable domain, with the rest obtained from reference TRBV11-3 and TRBJ2-1, is as follows: EAGVVQSPRYKIIEKKQPVAFWCNPISGHNTLYWYLQNLGQGPELLIRYENEEAVDDSQLPKDRFSAERLKGVDSTLKIQPAELGDSAVYLCASSEGYHEQSFGPGTRLTVL.

This clonotype was recorded many times. The junction does not match germline at one end; this may be a read error. The chain uses TRBV7-9 and TRBJ2-1; 12 bases map to TRBD2. Germline loops: CDR1 SEHNR, CDR2 FQNEAQ (reference sequence). The CDR3 totals 16 residues. CDR3 in amino acids: CASSLAGGPSYNEQFF. CDR3 coding DNA: TGTGCCAGCAGCCTAGCGGGAGGGCCCTCCTACAATGAGCAGTTCTTC.

This clonotype was seen only a few times. This chain links TRBV4-1 with TRBJ2-7, with D uncertain. The CDR3 extends over 12 amino acids. Germline assignment: CDR1 MGHRA and CDR2 YSYEKL. V lost 0 bases and J 5 bases, leaving 5 bases between the germline ends. The CDR3 DNA follows: TGCGCCAGCAGCCAAGATAACCACGAGCAGTACTTC. Translation gives CASSQDNHEQYF.

The table lists this clonotype with many counts. The V gene is TRBV4-1, the J gene TRBJ2-5, with a weak D call TRBD1 (6 bases). The V end was cut by 4 bases, the J end by 4 bases, with 16 bases between. From germline, CDR1 is MGHRA and CDR2 YSYEKL. The CDR3 consists of 15 residues. The CDR3 here is CASSRRVLGAETQYF. The CDR3, as DNA: TGCGCCAGCAGCCGTCGGGTCTTGGGGGCAGAGACCCAGTACTTC.

This clonotype was recorded many times. The J gene is TRBJ2-3, the V gene TRBV28; D is perhaps TRBD2 (6 bases). With 5 bases removed from V and 0 bases from J, the gap between germline ends came to 27 bases. The CDR3 consists of 20 residues. CDR1 is MDHEN and CDR2 is SYDVKM in the germline V gene. CDR3 amino acids: CASSTPRDSALLASTDTQYF. DNA for the CDR3: TGTGCCAGCAGTACACCCCGGGACTCGGCCTTACTTGCTAGCACAGATACGCAGTATTTT.

There are many counts of this clonotype. J is TRBJ2-2 and V is TRBV7-2, with D tentatively TRBD1 or TRBD2 (5 bases each). Germline V gives CDR1 SGHTA, CDR2 FQGNSA. V was pared by 1 base and J by 5 bases, with 5 bases between. CDR3 size: 13 residues. CDR3 loop: CASSLGGTGELFF. The CDR3 region has the DNA TGTGCCAGCAGCTTAGGGGGGACCGGGGAGCTGTTTTTT. The full variable domain, in which reference TRBV7-2 and TRBJ2-2 provide the parts outside the CDR3, is GAGVSQSPSNKVTEKGKDVELRCDPISGHTALYWYRQSLGQGLEFLIYFQGNSAPDKSGLPSDRFSAERTGGSVSTLTIQRTQQEDSAVYLCASSLGGTGELFFGEGSRLTVL.

This clonotype was recorded many times. The J gene is TRBJ1-4, the V gene TRBV7-9; possibly TRBD1 for D (5 bases). CDR1 and CDR2 (germline): SEHNR, FQNEAQ (reference sequence). This CDR3 comprises 14 residues. V was clipped by 5 bases and J by 5 bases, with 12 bases between them. The CDR3 DNA follows: TGTGCCAGCAGCCTGGGACGGAACAATGAAAAACTGTTTTTT. Amino acid sequence: CASSLGRNNEKLFF.

This clonotype was picked up many times. This chain connects TRBV12-3 or TRBV12-4 to TRBJ1-1; a weak D match, TRBD1 (5 bases). Trimming removed 1 base from V and 4 bases from J, with 13 bases in between. This CDR3 is built from 15 residues. This chain's CDR3 is CASSLGGIGITEAFF. The CDR3 DNA reads TGTGCCAGCAGTTTAGGGGGCATAGGGATCACTGAAGCTTTCTTT.

This clonotype appeared many times. J is TRBJ2-5 and V is TRBV7-9; TRBD1 might be the D (6 bases). The CDR3 totals 19 residues. The germline V gene has CDR1 SEHNR and CDR2 FQNEAQ (reference sequence). Trimming removed 2 bases from V and 4 bases from J, with 26 bases in between. CDR3 bases: TGTGCCAGCAGCTTACTCGTCCTGGTAGGGCGGATGGGGGCAGAGACCCAGTACTTC. This encodes CASSLLVLVGRMGAETQYF.

This clonotype turned up a few times. It may be a read error: a sequence one base away is much more abundant. The chain recombines TRBV19 with TRBJ2-7; D perhaps matches TRBD1 (5 bases). The CDR3 totals 14 residues. Germline CDR1 LNHDA, CDR2 SQIVND (reference sequence). DNA for the CDR3: TGTGCCAGTAGTACAGACACGGACATCTACGAGCAGTGCTTC. Its translation: CASSTDTDIYEQCF. Looking up the rest from reference TRBV19 and TRBJ2-7 gives the full variable domain: DGGITQSPKYLFRKEGQNVTLSCEQNLNHDAMYWYRQDPGQGLRLIYYSQIVNDFQKGDIAEGYSVSREKKESFPLTVTSAQKNPTAFYLCASSTDTDIYEQCFGPGTRLTVT.

This chain uses TRBV28 with TRBJ2-3, with 16 bases identical to TRBD2. CDR3 length: 15 residues. Germline CDR1 is MDHEN and CDR2 is SYDVKM. After removal of 5 bases from V and 9 bases from J, the junction contained 5 bases not matched to a gene. The CDR3 DNA sequence: TGTGCCAGCAGTACCGGGACTAGCGGGAGGGCCACGCAGTATTTT. This gives the protein CASSTGTSGRATQYF.

This clonotype appeared many times. This rearrangement joins TRBV6-5 to TRBJ2-7, with 11 bases matching TRBD1. Germline V CDR1 and CDR2: MNHEY, SVGAGI. This CDR3 comprises 15 residues. The trim removed 0 bases at V and 4 bases at J, leaving 2 bases unmatched. This CDR3 reads CASSYSGQGAYEQYF. The CDR3 DNA sequence: TGTGCCAGCAGTTACTCTGGACAGGGGGCGTACGAGCAGTACTTC.

This clonotype was seen repeatedly, ten times or more. The chain employs TRBV7-2 and TRBJ2-7; D is ambiguous. Germline V gene sequence: CDR1 SGHTA, CDR2 FQGNSA. V lost 2 bases to trimming and J lost 4 bases, with 9 bases between them. This CDR3 region has 13 residues. The CDR3: CASSLNLGYEQYF. CDR3 nucleotide sequence: TGTGCCAGCAGCTTAAATCTCGGTTACGAGCAGTACTTC.

The sample holds a few counts of this clonotype. The chain recombines TRBV7-2 with TRBJ2-3; TRBD2 matches 9 bases. The CDR3 is 17 residues long. CDR1 and CDR2 from the germline V gene are SGHTA and FQGNSA. The trim removed 1 base at V and 6 bases at J, leaving 11 bases unmatched. In DNA, the CDR3 is TGTGCCAGCAGCTTAGTTAAGACTAGCGGATTATACGATACGCAGTATTTT. It translates to CASSLVKTSGLYDTQYF.

This clonotype was seen repeatedly, ten times or more. The J gene is TRBJ2-7, the V gene TRBV10-2, with D uncertain. V was trimmed by 2 bases and J by 1 base, leaving 3 bases between them. The CDR3 has 12 amino acids. The germline gives CDR1 WSHSY, CDR2 SAAADI. The CDR3 DNA reads TGCGCCAGCAGTGAGACGTCCTACGAGCAGTACTTC. This sequence encodes CASSETSYEQYF.

This clonotype was seen a few times. The V gene is TRBV19, the J gene TRBJ2-1; 7 bases match TRBD2. CDR3 size: 12 residues. Per the germline V gene, CDR1 is LNHDA and CDR2 is SQIVND (reference sequence). J was trimmed by 8 bases and V by 8 bases; bases with no gene match: 6. The CDR3 protein is CASGRELDEQFF. The CDR3, as DNA: TGTGCCAGTGGGCGGGAGCTTGATGAGCAGTTCTTC.

This clonotype was seen more than once but under ten times. This chain joins TRBV27 and TRBJ1-1, with 10 nucleotides matching TRBD1. The CDR3 is 15 amino acids. Trimming at V came to 4 bases and at J to 14 bases, leaving 16 bases not matched to a gene. CDR1 is MNHEY and CDR2 is SMNVEV in the germline V gene (reference sequence). The CDR3 bases are TGTGCCAGCAGTTCCGGACAGGGGGGGTACACTGAAGTCTTCTTT. This codes for CASSSGQGGYTEVFF.

CDR3 amino acids: CASSPSLREELFF. For the CDR3, the DNA is TGTGCCAGCAGTCCGAGTCTTCGAGAGGAGCTGTTTTTT. The rearrangement uses TRBV5-4 and TRBJ2-2; D remains ambiguous. V lost 5 bases and J lost 10, with 15 bases in between. There are 13 residues in the CDR3. Germline CDR1 and CDR2: SGHNT and YYREEE (reference sequence). Combining the CDR3 with reference TRBV5-4 and TRBJ2-2 gives the whole variable domain ETGVTQSPTHLIKTRGQQVTLRCSSQSGHNTVSWYQQALGQGPQFIFQYYREEENGRGNFPPRFSGLQFPNYSSELNVNALELDDSALYLCASSPSLREELFFGEGSRLTVL.

This clonotype was seen repeatedly, ten times or more. This chain uses TRBV20-1 with TRBJ1-4; D call uncertain. Between the trimmed V and J ends, which lost 6 bases and 10 bases, there was a span of 18 bases. Germline V gives CDR1 DFQATT, CDR2 SNEGSKA (reference sequence). The CDR3 runs to 13 residues. The CDR3 here is CSATPAPDGKLFF. The CDR3 DNA is TGCAGTGCCACCCCGGCCCCTGATGGAAAACTGTTTTTT.

This clonotype showed up many times. V and J are TRBV5-4 and TRBJ2-4; TRBD2 aligns across 9 bases. This CDR3 region has 16 residues. With 4 bases clipped from V and 6 bases from J, the junction kept 11 bases outside the gene matches. CDR1 is SGHNT and CDR2 is YYREEE in the germline V gene (reference sequence). The CDR3 DNA sequence: TGTGCCAGCAGCAGCGGGGGGCTGGGGTCGGCAAACATTCAGTACTTC. This sequence encodes CASSSGGLGSANIQYF.